This T cell receptor beta chain was sequenced during a study of lymphopenia after photon versus proton radiotherapy. Whole-study findings and limits: Larger post-nadir TCR diversity loss correlated inversely with survival in deceased patients. Relative stability marked proton patients; photon patients lost diversity and naive cells.

This table comes from immunoSEQ multiplex PCR, and its TCRdb copy is limited to in-frame clones, with some not included. The repertoire has 28,000 or so clones, more than 80% of them found once; the top ten carry roughly 5.2%. Details on this clone: Its matching antigen is unknown.

In germline, CDR1 is SGHDN, CDR2 FVKESK. This CDR3 has 21 amino acids. V was clipped by 0 bases and J by 2 bases; unmatched bases: 19. Sequenced here: peripheral blood, sampled from a patient treated with photon-based radiotherapy. V and J are TRBV14 and TRBJ2-3; 8 nucleotides agree with TRBD2. This TCR was recovered from a man aged 25-40 years with gastric cancer. The CDR3 sequence: CASSQDAPDSGNPSYTDTQYF. In DNA, the CDR3 is TGTGCCAGCAGCCAAGATGCCCCAGATAGCGGGAATCCTTCCTACACAGATACGCAGTATTTT.